The 5 T cell receptor beta chains below all came from one sample that was sequenced in a study of OX40 agonist ivuxolimab in advanced cancers. Data came from immunoSEQ multiplex PCR; TCRdb stores just in-frame clones and leaves some out. The sample has tens of thousands of clones; roughly nine tenths are singletons. The specimen comprised CD4+ or CD8+ T cells sorted from blood, sampled in a trial of the OX40 agonist ivuxolimab. The receptor source for this set is an adult with an advanced solid tumor such as melanoma, head and neck, liver or kidney cancer.

The chain couples TRBV13 to TRBJ1-1, with D unclear. Germline V lookup: CDR1 PRHDT, CDR2 FYEKMQ (reference sequence). Trimming pared 0 bases from V and 1 base from J, leaving 9 bases between. The CDR3 totals 15 residues. In DNA form, the CDR3 reads TGTGCCAGCAGCTTAGGACCGTCCGGGAACACTGAAGCTTTCTTT. Translation: CASSLGPSGNTEAFF.

The chain joins TRBV6-1 to TRBJ2-7; 8 nucleotides match TRBD2. Per the germline V gene, CDR1 is MNHNS and CDR2 is SASEGT. This CDR3 spans 16 amino acids. After removal of 4 bases from V and 7 bases from J, the junction contained 15 bases not matched to a gene. As DNA, the CDR3 is TGTGCCAGCAGTGGCCGGATAGCGGGGTTAAGCGATGAGCAGTACTTC. Protein: CASSGRIAGLSDEQYF.

The chain combines TRBV4-1 with TRBJ1-5; 7 bases map to TRBD1. V was clipped by 1 base and J by 5 bases; unmatched bases: 5. Germline V gene data show CDR1 as MGHRA and CDR2 as YSYEKL. The CDR3 extends over 15 amino acids. The CDR3 reads CASSQGDSSYQPQHF. CDR3 coding DNA: TGCGCCAGCAGCCAAGGGGACAGCTCCTATCAGCCCCAGCATTTT.

Comment on this clone: Other nucleotide sequences in the sample specify the same CDR3. The rearrangement links TRBV19 to TRBJ1-1; D unresolved. CDR3 length: 13 amino acids. The V gene's germline CDR1 is LNHDA and CDR2 SQIVND (reference sequence). The ends were cut back, 2 bases at V and 0 bases at J, with 4 bases in the middle. This chain's CDR3 is CASSISVNTEAFF. DNA of the CDR3: TGTGCCAGTAGTATATCGGTGAACACTGAAGCTTTCTTT.

The V call is TRBV5-8, the J call TRBJ1-1; 7 nucleotides agree with TRBD1. The germline V gene encodes CDR1 SGHTS and CDR2 YDEGEE. The length of the CDR3 is 13 residues. Trimming cost V 2 bases and J 7 bases; bases outside gene matches: 5. In DNA, the CDR3 is TGTGCCAGCAGCTTACAGGGGTGGGATGAAGCTTTCTTT. Translating gives CASSLQGWDEAFF.